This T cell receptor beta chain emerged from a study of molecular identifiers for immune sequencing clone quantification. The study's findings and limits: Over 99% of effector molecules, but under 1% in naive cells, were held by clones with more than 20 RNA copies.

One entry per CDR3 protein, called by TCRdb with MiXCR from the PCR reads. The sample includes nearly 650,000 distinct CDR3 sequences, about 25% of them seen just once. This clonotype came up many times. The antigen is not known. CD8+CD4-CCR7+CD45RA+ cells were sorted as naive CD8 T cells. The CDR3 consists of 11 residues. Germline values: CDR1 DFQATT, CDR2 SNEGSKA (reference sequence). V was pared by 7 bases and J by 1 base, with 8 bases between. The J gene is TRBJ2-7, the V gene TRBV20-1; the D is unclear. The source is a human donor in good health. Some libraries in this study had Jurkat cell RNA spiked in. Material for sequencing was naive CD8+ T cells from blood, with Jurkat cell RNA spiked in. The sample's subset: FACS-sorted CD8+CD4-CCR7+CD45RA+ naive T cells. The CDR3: CSGLLSYEQYF. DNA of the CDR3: TGCAGTGGGCTTTTGTCCTACGAGCAGTACTTC.